The following is a TCR beta chain sequence with its context. This entry belongs to a study of blood T cell repertoires in COVID-19. Turning to the study itself: Researchers got acute and convalescent COVID-19 samples from the United States, Italy and Spain. The analysed material was cDNA or gDNA that came from T cells, B-cell-depleted T cells, or PBMCs.

Original analysis: Nucleated cell counts were estimated from reference gene primer amplification. Libraries were prepared by immunoSEQ multiplex PCR; TCRdb keeps only in-frame clonotypes and omits some of them. V and J calls and clone size are given by that table; D and trimming were obtained from the DNA. The sample has some 120,000 clones, more than 75% seen once. The CDR3 consists of 15 residues. V lost 4 bases to trimming and J lost 5 bases; unmatched junction nucleotides: 8. The V gene's germline CDR1 is MNHNY and CDR2 SVGAGI (reference sequence). Sequencing was done on a sample of peripheral blood. This receptor was identified in a human donor in a cohort sampled during active COVID-19. V and J are TRBV6-6 and TRBJ2-1; 7 nucleotides agree with TRBD2. CDR3 sequence: CASSWGREINNEQFF. In DNA form, the CDR3 reads TGTGCCAGCAGTTGGGGGAGGGAAATCAACAATGAGCAGTTCTTC.